This T cell receptor (beta chain) was recorded in a study of PD-L1 blockade in urothelial cancer. Across the whole study: Each patient had 0 to 3 earlier chemotherapy regimens.

V was pared by 2 bases and J by 10 bases, with 18 bases of the junction left unmatched. The CDR3 is made up of 17 amino acids. The V gene's germline CDR1 is SEHNR and CDR2 FQNEAQ (reference sequence). Repertoires were generated with immunoSEQ multiplex PCR, while TCRdb's copy carries only in-frame clones and drops some. The repertoire holds around 110,000 clones, with around 88% as singletons. Time point denoted: peripheral blood 6 weeks after treatment start. The V gene is TRBV7-9, the J gene TRBJ2-5; 8 positions match TRBD1. The TCR comes from a man aged 55 to 69 with urothelial cancer. The specimen comprised PBMCs, sampled around atezolizumab (anti-PD-L1) treatment. The CDR3 here is CASSLRGRGRHEGYQYF. DNA for the CDR3: TGTGCCAGCAGCTTACGCGGCAGGGGGCGCCATGAGGGCTACCAGTACTTC. Looking up the rest from reference TRBV7-9 and TRBJ2-5 gives the full variable domain: DTGVSQNPRHKITKRGQNVTFRCDPISEHNRLYWYRQTLGQGPEFLTYFQNEAQLEKSRLLSDRFSAERPKGSFSTLEIQRTEQGDSAMYLCASSLRGRGRHEGYQYFGPGTRLLVL.